The 27 T cell receptor beta chains listed next were all sequenced from one sample in a study of shared clonotypes between healthy human individuals. Sequenced by immunoSEQ multiplex PCR; TCRdb stores in-frame clones only, minus some. The table includes a few million clones, 85% to 95% detected once. The sample consisted of naive CD4+ T cells from PBMCs. Subset in this sample: CD45RA+ positively selected. The receptors derive from a man between 18 and 29 years old in good health. Some clones in this sample may be carry-over from other donors' samples.

CDR3 sequence: CAWSVRNLGLAGGSGYEQYF. The CDR3 coding sequence is TGTGCCTGGAGTGTACGTAATTTGGGACTAGCGGGAGGATCAGGGTACGAGCAGTACTTC. The V call is TRBV30, the J call TRBJ2-7, with TRBD2 matching over 15 bases. The germline V gene has CDR1 GTSNPN and CDR2 SVGIG (reference sequence). The CDR3 is 20 amino acids. Trimming at V came to 0 bases and at J to 4 bases, leaving 16 bases not matched to a gene.

The V and J genes are TRBV5-8 and TRBJ1-3; D unresolved. Looked up from germline, CDR1 is SGHTS and CDR2 is YDEGEE. The ends were cut back, 6 bases at V and 6 bases at J, with 13 bases in the middle. The CDR3 spans 13 residues. The CDR3 loop reads CASTRERANTIYF. The CDR3, as DNA: TGTGCCAGCACTCGGGAGCGGGCAAACACCATATATTTT. Variable domain in full (rest from reference TRBV5-8 and TRBJ1-3): EAGVTQSPTHLIKTRGQQATLRCSPISGHTSVYWYQQALGLGLQFLLWYDEGEERNRGNFPPRFSGRQFPNYSSELNVNALELEDSALYLCASTRERANTIYFGEGSWLTVV.

The chain carries TRBV29-1 and TRBJ1-4; D ambiguous. The CDR3 has 11 residues. Germline V gene lookup returns CDR1 SQVTM and CDR2 ANQGSEA. Trimming cost V 5 bases and J 4 bases, with 5 bases left between them. CDR3 DNA sequence: TGCAGCGTTCGGCGTAATGAAAAACTGTTTTTT. This encodes CSVRRNEKLFF.

The chain joins TRBV18 to TRBJ2-1, with 11 bases fitting TRBD2. The V segment lost 2 bases and the J segment 5 bases; nucleotides outside the gene matches: 5. The CDR3 has 16 amino acids. Germline V gives CDR1 KGHSH, CDR2 LQKENI. The DNA of the CDR3 is TGTGCCAGCTCACCATTAACTAGCGGGGGTAACAATGAGCAGTTCTTC. It is translated as CASSPLTSGGNNEQFF.

The gene calls are TRBV5-4 and TRBJ2-1; 9 positions match TRBD1. The CDR3 contains 14 residues. The junction had 7 bases not matched to a gene; V was cut back by 4 bases and J by 8 bases. Germline lookup yields CDR1 SGHNT and CDR2 YYREEE (reference sequence). The CDR3 region has the DNA TGTGCCAGCAGCACCAGACAGGGGGGGGATGAGCAGTTCTTC. Its translation is CASSTRQGGDEQFF. Variable domain in full (rest from reference TRBV5-4 and TRBJ2-1): ETGVTQSPTHLIKTRGQQVTLRCSSQSGHNTVSWYQQALGQGPQFIFQYYREEENGRGNFPPRFSGLQFPNYSSELNVNALELDDSALYLCASSTRQGGDEQFFGPGTRLTVL.

The rearrangement links TRBV28 to TRBJ1-5; D is possibly TRBD1 (5 bases). Between the trimmed V and J ends, which lost 5 bases and 4 bases, there was a span of 18 bases. This CDR3 has 16 residues. Germline V gene sequence: CDR1 MDHEN, CDR2 SYDVKM. CDR3 DNA: TGTGCCAGCAGTCCCCCCGGGCAGGGTAGGAATCAGCCCCAGCATTTT. Translated, it gives CASSPPGQGRNQPQHF.

The chain joins TRBV6-1 to TRBJ1-2; a possible D gene is TRBD1 (6 bases). CDR3 length: 14 amino acids. Per germline, CDR1 MNHNS and CDR2 SASEGT. The ends were cut back, 5 bases at V and 4 bases at J, with 14 bases in the middle. The CDR3 sequence is CASSPLQGTYGYTF. CDR3 coding DNA: TGTGCCAGCAGTCCTCTACAGGGCACCTATGGCTACACCTTC.

The CDR3 region has the DNA TGTGCCGCATCCGGAAGGGCTTCCTACAATGAGCAGTTCTTC. This codes for CAASGRASYNEQFF. V is TRBV6-5 and J is TRBJ2-1, with no clear D. The CDR3 is 14 residues long. The V and J ends lost 11 bases and 1 base respectively, with 15 bases between them. Germline CDR1 is MNHEY and CDR2 is SVGAGI.

The J gene is TRBJ2-1, the V gene TRBV5-1; 8 nucleotides agree with TRBD2. CDR3 size: 15 residues. The V gene's germline CDR1 is SGHRS and CDR2 YFSETQ. Losses at the gene ends were 5 bases for V and 3 bases for J; bases not matched to a gene: 7. CDR3 DNA sequence: TGCGCCAGCAGTATCGCGGGAGGAATCTACAATGAGCAGTTCTTC. Protein product: CASSIAGGIYNEQFF.

Points on this clone: Other nucleotide sequences from this sample produce the same CDR3. The chain joins TRBV9 to TRBJ1-4, with D unresolved. There are 16 residues in the CDR3. V was cut by 0 bases and J by 0 bases, with 9 bases left in between. Germline-derived CDR1 and CDR2 are SGDLS and YYNGEE. The CDR3 nucleotides are TGTGCCAGCAGCGTAGGGCGGAGTGCAACTAATGAAAAACTGTTTTTT. Translation gives CASSVGRSATNEKLFF.

The chain couples TRBV5-4 to TRBJ2-7; 14 nucleotides align to TRBD2. The V segment lost 2 bases and the J segment 4 bases; nucleotides outside the gene matches: 8. The CDR3 consists of 17 residues. The germline V gene has CDR1 SGHNT and CDR2 YYREEE (reference sequence). CDR3 nucleotide sequence: TGTGCCAGCAGCTTCCACGCCGGGACTAGCGGGAGTTACGAGCAGTACTTC. This encodes CASSFHAGTSGSYEQYF.

The chain carries TRBV19 and TRBJ2-1; D gene ambiguous. Trimming took off 2 bases at V and 6 bases at J, with 11 bases between the two ends. Germline CDR1 and CDR2: LNHDA and SQIVND (reference sequence). The CDR3 loop spans 14 amino acids. The CDR3 loop reads CASSIKWPANEQFF. The CDR3, as DNA: TGTGCCAGTAGTATAAAGTGGCCTGCCAATGAGCAGTTCTTC. Looking up the rest from reference TRBV19 and TRBJ2-1 gives the full variable domain: DGGITQSPKYLFRKEGQNVTLSCEQNLNHDAMYWYRQDPGQGLRLIYYSQIVNDFQKGDIAEGYSVSREKKESFPLTVTSAQKNPTAFYLCASSIKWPANEQFFGPGTRLTVL.

V and J are TRBV5-1 and TRBJ2-3, with 9 bases identical to TRBD2. The CDR3 has 15 amino acids. V lost 2 bases, J lost 2 bases, and 3 bases stayed unmatched. Looked up from germline, CDR1 is SGHRS and CDR2 is YFSETQ. This CDR3 is CASSFLAGFTDTQYF. The DNA for the CDR3 is TGCGCCAGCAGCTTTCTAGCGGGGTTCACAGATACGCAGTATTTT. Full variable domain (missing parts from reference TRBV5-1 and TRBJ2-3): KAGVTQTPRYLIKTRGQQVTLSCSPISGHRSVSWYQQTPGQGLQFLFEYFSETQRNKGNFPGRFSGRQFSNSRSEMNVSTLELGDSALYLCASSFLAGFTDTQYFGPGTRLTVL.

The chain couples TRBV27 to TRBJ1-2, with a tentative D call TRBD1 (6 bases). The V gene's germline CDR1 is MNHEY and CDR2 SMNVEV (reference sequence). The CDR3 spans 17 residues. V dropped 1 base and J dropped 2 bases, with 17 bases sitting between them. Here the CDR3 DNA reads TGTGCCAGCAGTTTATTGGGGGCGGAAGCATTAAACTATGGCTACACCTTC. Its translation is CASSLLGAEALNYGYTF.

This clone has only one observation. V is TRBV10-3 and J is TRBJ2-7; tentatively, D is TRBD1 (5 bases). The CDR3 covers 12 residues. Germline CDR1 reads ENHRY; CDR2 reads SYGVKD. V shed 3 bases and J shed 6 bases, with 9 bases lying between them. The CDR3 loop reads CAISEAGSEQYF. The DNA of the CDR3 is TGTGCCATCAGTGAAGCAGGGTCCGAGCAGTACTTC.

The gene calls are TRBV18 and TRBJ1-5, with TRBD1 matching over 7 bases. J lost 2 bases, V lost 2 bases, and 6 bases had no gene match. Per germline, CDR1 KGHSH and CDR2 LQKENI. This CDR3 has 16 amino acids. CDR3 protein: CASSPTRGQGNQPQHF. The CDR3 DNA reads TGTGCCAGCTCACCAACAAGGGGGCAAGGCAATCAGCCCCAGCATTTT.

The chain recombines TRBV6-4 with TRBJ2-2, with D perhaps matching TRBD1 (5 bases). The V end was cut by 4 bases, the J end by 4 bases, with 10 bases between. Germline lookup yields CDR1 MRHNA and CDR2 SNTAGT. This CDR3 is built from 14 residues. In DNA form, the CDR3 reads TGTGCCAGCAGTGGGCAGGGTGCCACCGGGGAGCTGTTTTTT. Encoded protein: CASSGQGATGELFF.

V is TRBV19 and J is TRBJ2-2, with D possibly being TRBD2 (5 bases). The CDR3 spans 14 residues. Per germline, CDR1 LNHDA and CDR2 SQIVND (reference sequence). V dropped 4 bases and J dropped 0 bases, with 6 bases sitting between them. CDR3: CASSTLANTGELFF. CDR3 nucleotide sequence: TGTGCCAGTAGTACACTAGCGAACACCGGGGAGCTGTTTTTT.

The V gene is TRBV7-2, the J gene TRBJ2-3, with D uncertain. The V gene's germline CDR1 is SGHTA and CDR2 FQGNSA. The ends were cut back, 3 bases at V and 10 bases at J, with 8 bases in the middle. CDR3 size: 11 residues. CDR3 residues: CASSLGRSQYF. Written as DNA, the CDR3 is TGTGCCAGCAGCTTGGGTCGGTCGCAGTATTTT.

This clone was seen just once. The V and J genes are TRBV27 and TRBJ1-4; 9 bases match TRBD1. Germline values: CDR1 MNHEY, CDR2 SMNVEV (reference sequence). This CDR3 contains 17 residues. Losses at the gene ends were 2 bases for V and 8 bases for J; bases not matched to a gene: 12. The CDR3 reads CASSLRRRGQGDEKLFF. CDR3 in DNA: TGTGCCAGCAGTTTAAGGCGTCGGGGACAGGGAGACGAAAAACTGTTTTTT.

This clone was found once. The same CDR3 can be traced to other DNA sequences in this sample. The rearrangement links TRBV10-2 to TRBJ2-6; D is unresolved. The CDR3 has 13 amino acids. Trimming shortened V by 3 bases and J by 2 bases, and 2 bases separated the two germline ends. CDR1 and CDR2 (germline): WSHSY, SAAADI. CDR3 DNA sequence: TGCGCCAGCAGTGACGCTGGGGCCAACGTCCTGACTTTC. Its protein is CASSDAGANVLTF.

The V call is TRBV28, the J call TRBJ1-1, with a possible D match to TRBD1 (5 bases). The CDR3 is made up of 12 amino acids. V lost 11 bases, J lost 0 bases, and 10 bases lay in between. The germline V gene has CDR1 MDHEN and CDR2 SYDVKM. Written as DNA, the CDR3 is TGTGCCGGTGGGGGGGTGAACACTGAAGCTTTCTTT. Translated, it gives CAGGGVNTEAFF.

The J gene is TRBJ2-7, the V gene TRBV28; 7 bases fit TRBD1. V lost 5 bases, J lost 3 bases, and 10 bases stayed unmatched. Germline values: CDR1 MDHEN, CDR2 SYDVKM. The CDR3 is made up of 15 amino acids. CDR3 in amino acids: CASSHRDSRFYEQYF. The DNA for the CDR3 is TGTGCCAGCAGTCACCGGGACAGCCGATTCTACGAGCAGTACTTC.

The chain uses TRBV2 and TRBJ1-1; no clear D gene. This CDR3 contains 14 residues. The germline gives CDR1 SNHLY, CDR2 FYNNEI. V lost 3 bases, J lost 2 bases, and 10 bases lay in between. The CDR3 here is CASSDVVGNTEAFF. The CDR3 nucleotides read TGTGCCAGCAGTGATGTCGTTGGAAACACTGAAGCTTTCTTT.

The chain combines TRBV30 with TRBJ1-1, with D possibly being TRBD1 (6 bases). The germline CDR1 and CDR2 sequences are GTSNPN and SVGIG (reference sequence). The CDR3 covers 12 residues. The ends were cut back, 1 base at V and 6 bases at J, with 9 bases in the middle. The chain's CDR3 is CAWSDREPEAFF. The DNA of the CDR3 is TGTGCCTGGAGTGACAGGGAACCTGAAGCTTTCTTT.

This chain links TRBV5-1 with TRBJ2-1; 7 bases align to TRBD2. Germline CDR1 is SGHRS and CDR2 is YFSETQ. The J segment lost 5 bases and the V segment lost 0 bases, leaving 8 bases of the junction unmatched. CDR3 length: 16 amino acids. DNA for the CDR3: TGCGCCAGCAGCTTGGAGGCGGGAGTGAACAACAATGAGCAGTTCTTC. Translated: CASSLEAGVNNNEQFF.

Comment on this clone: Distinct nucleotide sequences in the sample also encode this CDR3. V usage is TRBV5-1 and J usage is TRBJ1-3; D is perhaps TRBD1 (5 bases). Germline V gene sequence: CDR1 SGHRS, CDR2 YFSETQ. Deletions cut 3 bases from V and 4 bases from J, with 14 bases between. The CDR3 sequence is 15 residues long. The CDR3 sequence is CASSSQGYSGNTIYF. For the CDR3, the DNA is TGCGCCAGCAGCTCTCAGGGCTATTCGGGAAACACCATATATTTT.